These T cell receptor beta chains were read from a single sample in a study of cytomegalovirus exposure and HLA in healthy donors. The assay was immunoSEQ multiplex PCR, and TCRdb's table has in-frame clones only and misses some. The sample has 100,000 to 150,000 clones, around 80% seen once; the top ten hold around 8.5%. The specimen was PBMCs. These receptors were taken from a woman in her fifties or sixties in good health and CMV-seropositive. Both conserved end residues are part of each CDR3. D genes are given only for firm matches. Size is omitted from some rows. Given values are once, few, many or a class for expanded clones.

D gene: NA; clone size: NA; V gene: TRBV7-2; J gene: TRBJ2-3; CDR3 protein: CASSWTTDTQYF; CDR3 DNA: TGTGCCAGCAGCTGGACTACTGATACGCAGTATTTT
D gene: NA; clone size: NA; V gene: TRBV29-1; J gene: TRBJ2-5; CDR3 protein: CSVAATGPEETQYF; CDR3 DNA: TGCAGCGTGGCTGCGACAGGTCCAGAGGAGACCCAGTACTTC
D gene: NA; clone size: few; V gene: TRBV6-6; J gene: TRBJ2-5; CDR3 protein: CASRPSTGPQETQYF; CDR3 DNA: TGTGCCAGCAGGCCCTCGACAGGCCCTCAAGAGACCCAGTACTTC
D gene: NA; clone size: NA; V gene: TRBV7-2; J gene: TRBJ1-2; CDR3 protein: CASEDSYRANYGYTF; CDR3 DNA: TGTGCCAGCGAGGACAGCTATAGGGCTAACTATGGCTACACCTTC
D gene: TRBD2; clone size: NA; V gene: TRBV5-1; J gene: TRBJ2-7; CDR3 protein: CASSLSPGGNGAQYF; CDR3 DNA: TGCGCCAGCAGCTTATCCCCGGGAGGGAACGGGGCCCAGTACTTC
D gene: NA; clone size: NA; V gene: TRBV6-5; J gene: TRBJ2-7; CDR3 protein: CASSYSRGSYEQYF; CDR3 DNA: TGTGCCAGCAGTTACTCGCGTGGCTCCTACGAGCAGTACTTC
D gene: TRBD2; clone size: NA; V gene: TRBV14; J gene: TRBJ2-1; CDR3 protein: CASSGPGLAGVNEQFF; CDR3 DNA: TGTGCCAGCAGCGGACCGGGACTAGCGGGAGTTAATGAGCAGTTCTTC
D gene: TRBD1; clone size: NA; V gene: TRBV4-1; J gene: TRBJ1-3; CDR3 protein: CASSQGVAQGAGNTIYF; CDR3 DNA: TGCGCCAGCAGCCAAGGGGTAGCGCAGGGGGCTGGAAACACCATATATTTT
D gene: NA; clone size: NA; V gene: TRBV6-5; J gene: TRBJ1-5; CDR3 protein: CASRGAVGQPQHF; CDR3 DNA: TGTGCCAGCAGGGGGGCAGTGGGACAGCCCCAGCATTTT
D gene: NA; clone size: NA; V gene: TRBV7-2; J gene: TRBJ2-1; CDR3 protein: CASSPTSNYNEQFF; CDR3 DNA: TGTGCCAGCAGCCCTACTAGCAACTACAATGAGCAGTTCTTC
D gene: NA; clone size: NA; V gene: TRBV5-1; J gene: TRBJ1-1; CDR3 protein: CASSLFGGGTEAFF; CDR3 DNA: TGCGCCAGCAGCTTGTTCGGGGGAGGGACTGAAGCTTTCTTT
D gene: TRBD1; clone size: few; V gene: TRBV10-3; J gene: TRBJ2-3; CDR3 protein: CAISGDRGGGTDTQYF; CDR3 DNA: TGTGCCATCAGTGGGGACAGGGGAGGGGGCACAGATACGCAGTATTTT
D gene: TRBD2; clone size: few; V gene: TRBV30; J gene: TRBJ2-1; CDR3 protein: CAWRTSGGASNEQFF; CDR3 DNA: TGTGCCTGGAGGACTAGCGGGGGGGCATCAAATGAGCAGTTCTTC
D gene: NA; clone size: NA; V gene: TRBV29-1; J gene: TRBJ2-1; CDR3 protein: CSVVWGGAYGEQFF; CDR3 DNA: TGCAGCGTTGTCTGGGGGGGGGCTTATGGTGAGCAGTTCTTC
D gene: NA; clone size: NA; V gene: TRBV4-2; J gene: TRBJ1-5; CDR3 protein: CASSQDGPSTDQPQHF; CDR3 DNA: TGTGCCAGCAGCCAAGATGGGCCCTCGACAGATCAGCCCCAGCATTTT
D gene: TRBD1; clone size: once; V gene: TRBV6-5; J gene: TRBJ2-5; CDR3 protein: CASSRQGSSGTQYF; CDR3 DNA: TGTGCCAGCAGCCGACAGGGATCTTCGGGGACCCAGTACTTC
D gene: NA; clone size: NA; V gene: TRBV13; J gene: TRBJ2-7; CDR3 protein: CASSSLWGGHEQYF; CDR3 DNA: TGTGCCAGCAGCTCCCTATGGGGGGGGCACGAGCAGTACTTC
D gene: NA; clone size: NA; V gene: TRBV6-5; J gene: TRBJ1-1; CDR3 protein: CASTSGQLEAFF; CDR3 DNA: TGTGCCAGCACTTCAGGACAGTTAGAAGCTTTCTTT